These 11 T cell receptor beta chains came from one sample sequenced in a study of blood T cell repertoires in COVID-19. Measured with immunoSEQ multiplex PCR; TCRdb has only the in-frame clones, and not every one. Of 240,000 or so clones listed, 81% are singletons. Sequenced material: peripheral blood. These receptor sequences come from an elderly woman with COVID-19, enrolled during active disease.

The chain combines TRBV6-1 with TRBJ1-1; no definite D call. This CDR3 region has 12 residues. V was cut by 6 bases and J by 8 bases, with 13 bases left in between. CDR1 and CDR2 from the germline V gene are MNHNS and SASEGT. The CDR3 spells CASRLHQIEAFF. The CDR3, as DNA: TGTGCCAGCAGACTACACCAGATAGAAGCTTTCTTT.

The chain combines TRBV28 with TRBJ1-2; 9 positions agree with TRBD1. CDR1 is MDHEN, CDR2 SYDVKM, per germline. The V gene end was trimmed by 8 bases and the J gene end by 8 bases; junction bases not matched to a gene: 6. The CDR3 has 12 residues. CDR3 sequence (DNA): TGTGCCAGCGAGGGACAGGGCAAAGGCTACACCTTC. Translated, it gives CASEGQGKGYTF.

The rearrangement joins TRBV2 to TRBJ1-5; no firm D call. Germline-derived CDR1 and CDR2 are SNHLY and FYNNEI. The ends were cut back, 6 bases at V and 7 bases at J, with 16 bases in the middle. The CDR3 is 14 amino acids. CDR3 amino acids: CASSKIDKAQPQHF. The CDR3, as DNA: TGTGCCAGCAGCAAGATCGACAAGGCGCAGCCCCAGCATTTT. Based on the CDR3 plus reference TRBV2 and TRBJ1-5, the full variable domain is EPEVTQTPSHQVTQMGQEVILRCVPISNHLYFYWYRQILGQKVEFLVSFYNNEISEKSEIFDDQFSVERPDGSNFTLKIRSTKLEDSAMYFCASSKIDKAQPQHFGDGTRLSIL.

J is TRBJ1-5 and V is TRBV3-1 (or the pseudogene TRBV3-2); 8 bases fit TRBD1. This CDR3 contains 15 residues. In germline, CDR1 is LGHDT, CDR2 YNNKEL (reference sequence). The V gene end was trimmed by 0 bases and the J gene end by 7 bases; junction bases not matched to a gene: 5. CDR3 bases: TGTGCCAGCAGCCAAGAGTGGACAGGGAGGCAGCCCCAGCATTTT. It is translated as CASSQEWTGRQPQHF.

This clone came up once. The chain couples TRBV24-1 to TRBJ2-3, with 7 bases fitting TRBD2. V lost 12 bases to trimming and J lost 5 bases; unmatched junction nucleotides: 13. In germline, CDR1 is KGHDR, CDR2 SFDVKD. The CDR3 loop spans 14 amino acids. In nucleotides, the CDR3 is TGTGCCTCCCAGACTAGCTGGAGGGTAGATACGCAGTATTTT. Translated: CASQTSWRVDTQYF.

The chain has TRBV7-9 and TRBJ1-4; D is unclear. The V gene lost 3 bases and the J gene lost 4 bases, with 9 bases spanning the gap. Germline V gene lookup returns CDR1 SEHNR and CDR2 FQNEAQ (reference sequence). This CDR3 contains 14 residues. The DNA of the CDR3 is TGTGCCAGCAGCTTCATGGGCCTTAATGAAAAACTGTTTTTT. As protein: CASSFMGLNEKLFF.

This clone showed up just once. DNA of the CDR3: TGTGCCAGCAGCAGGGACAGGGTTACAGATACGCAGTATTTT. It translates to CASSRDRVTDTQYF. This chain connects TRBV7-2 to TRBJ2-3, with 9 positions matching TRBD1. V lost 5 bases, J lost 3 bases, and 3 bases stayed unmatched. The V gene's germline CDR1 is SGHTA and CDR2 FQGNSA. CDR3 length equals 14 residues.

V and J are TRBV2 and TRBJ2-7; TRBD1 aligns across 8 bases. The junction had 5 bases not matched to a gene; V was cut back by 6 bases and J by 1 base. Per the germline V gene, CDR1 is SNHLY and CDR2 is FYNNEI. This CDR3 has 14 amino acids. The CDR3 region is CASRDRENSYEQYF. In DNA, the CDR3 is TGTGCCAGCAGGGACAGGGAGAATTCCTACGAGCAGTACTTC.

The chain has TRBV24-1 and TRBJ2-3, with TRBD2 matching 11 bases. CDR1 and CDR2 from the germline V gene are KGHDR and SFDVKD. CDR3 size: 15 residues. The V and J ends lost 9 bases and 0 bases, in that order; junction bases with no gene match: 4. CDR3 bases: TGTGCCACCCGAGGGACTAGCGGTAGCACAGATACGCAGTATTTT. This sequence encodes CATRGTSGSTDTQYF.

A note on this clone: The sample contains more than one DNA sequence encoding this CDR3. CDR3 DNA sequence: TGTGCCAGCAGTTACTCGAGGGGGTACGAGCAGTACTTC. Translation gives CASSYSRGYEQYF. The chain carries TRBV6-5 and TRBJ2-7, with TRBD1 as a possible D gene (6 bases). This CDR3 comprises 13 residues. From germline, CDR1 is MNHEY and CDR2 SVGAGI. The V end was cut by 0 bases, the J end by 4 bases, with 7 bases between.

The gene calls are TRBV10-3 and TRBJ2-7; 12 bases align to TRBD1. Looked up from germline, CDR1 is ENHRY and CDR2 is SYGVKD. The CDR3 runs to 15 residues. J was trimmed by 0 bases and V by 6 bases; bases with no gene match: 3. The CDR3 region is CAIRAGQGASYEQYF. The DNA for the CDR3 is TGTGCCATCAGGGCGGGACAGGGGGCCTCCTACGAGCAGTACTTC.